The 3 T cell receptor beta chains given below trace back to one sample, sequenced in a study of blood T cells in healthy people across ages. A second roughly 6 to 11 cycle PCR used barcoded and J-beta primers. TCRdb reprocessed the 5' RACE reads with MiXCR, giving one entry per CDR3 protein. Here the sample spans about 500,000 distinct CDR3 sequences, 24% being singletons. This same sample was also part of a study on T cells of mothers and their children.

The sequenced sample consisted of blood. The receptors were sampled from a boy younger than 18 in good health.

This clonotype was recorded at least ten times. The rearrangement uses TRBV6-2 or TRBV6-3 and TRBJ2-7; TRBD1 matches 11 bases. Germline V gives CDR1 MNHEY, CDR2 SVGEGT. This CDR3 is 16 amino acids long. The ends lost 8 bases at V and 1 base at J; junction bases unmatched: 10. The CDR3: CASLNGQGAPSYEQYF. The CDR3 DNA sequence: TGTGCCAGCCTCAACGGACAGGGGGCCCCTTCCTACGAGCAGTACTTC.

In DNA form, the CDR3 reads TGTGCCAGCAGCCAAGATCGGGCTCACTCGGCCAAAAACATTCAGTACTTC. Translated, it gives CASSQDRAHSAKNIQYF. The V call is TRBV14, the J call TRBJ2-4; no reliable D call. The V gene's germline CDR1 is SGHDN and CDR2 FVKESK. Trimming removed 0 bases at V and 1 base at J, with 13 bases between. This CDR3 is built from 17 residues.

The rearrangement joins TRBV5-1 to TRBJ2-3, with a tentative D call TRBD1 (5 bases). This CDR3 has 13 amino acids. Trimming pared 5 bases from V and 6 bases from J, leaving 13 bases between. Per germline, CDR1 SGHRS and CDR2 YFSETQ. The CDR3 protein is CASRKTVIDTQYF. DNA for the CDR3: TGCGCCAGCAGGAAGACAGTGATTGATACGCAGTATTTT.